This T cell receptor beta chain was retrieved from a study of cytomegalovirus exposure and HLA in healthy donors. Study-wide background: Prior work identified 95 million to 120 million unique TCR beta sequences in 150 million to 200 million T cells.

Primers for the PCR totalled 60 Vbeta and 13 Jbeta. TCRdb's table, derived via immunoSEQ multiplex PCR, lists solely in-frame clones and lacks some. Listed are about 170,000 clones; about 0.8% falls within the top ten. The CDR3 loop spans 14 amino acids. Trimming removed 2 bases from V and 0 bases from J, with 9 bases in between. Germline CDR1 is SGDLS and CDR2 is YYNGEE. The TCR originated in a woman aged 18-30 years in good health and CMV-seropositive. V gene TRBV9 combines with J gene TRBJ2-7; unclear D gene. The sequencing sample was made of PBMCs. CDR3 protein: CASSVVGSSYEQYF. The CDR3 DNA follows: TGTGCCAGCAGCGTCGTGGGCAGCTCCTACGAGCAGTACTTC.